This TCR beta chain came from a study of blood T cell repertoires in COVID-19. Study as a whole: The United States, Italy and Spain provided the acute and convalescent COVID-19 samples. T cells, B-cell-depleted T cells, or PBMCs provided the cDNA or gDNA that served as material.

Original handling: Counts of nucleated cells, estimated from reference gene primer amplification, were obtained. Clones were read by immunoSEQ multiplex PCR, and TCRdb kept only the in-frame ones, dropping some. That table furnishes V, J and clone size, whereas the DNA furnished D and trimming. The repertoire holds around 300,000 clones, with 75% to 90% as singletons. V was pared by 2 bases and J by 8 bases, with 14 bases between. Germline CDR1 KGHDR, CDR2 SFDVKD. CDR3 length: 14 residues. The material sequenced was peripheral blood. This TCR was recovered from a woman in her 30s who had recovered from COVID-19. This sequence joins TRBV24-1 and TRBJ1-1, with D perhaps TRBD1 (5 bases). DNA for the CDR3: TGTGCCACCAGTGATTCGAAGGTGGGGGGGGAAGCTTTCTTT. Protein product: CATSDSKVGGEAFF.